A single sample gave rise to the 21 T cell receptor beta chains below, sequenced in a study of CD8 T cells in Susac syndrome. Reverse transcription of roughly 0.5 to 1 ug RNA was performed with random hexamers. TCRdb passed the immunoSEQ multiplex PCR reads through MiXCR, listing each CDR3 protein once. Here the sample spans about 120,000 distinct CDR3 sequences, about 93% being singletons. Sequences were obtained from CD4+ T cells from PBMCs. All receptors come from a human donor in good health.

This chain uses TRBV12-3 or TRBV12-4 with TRBJ2-7; the D is unclear. The V end lost 3 bases, the J end lost 6 bases, and 12 bases lay between the germline ends. The CDR3 extends over 13 amino acids. The CDR3 spells CASSFFSNGEQYF. The CDR3 DNA is TGTGCCAGCAGTTTTTTTAGTAACGGCGAGCAGTACTTC.

This sequence joins TRBV4-3 and TRBJ1-6; D remains ambiguous. The V end was cut by 0 bases, the J end by 11 bases, with 8 bases between. Germline CDR1 is LGHNA and CDR2 is YSLEER. The CDR3 runs to 13 residues. The CDR3 protein is CASSQDMGTPLHF. The DNA for the CDR3 is TGCGCCAGCAGCCAAGATATGGGCACACCCCTCCACTTT.

V usage is TRBV28 and J usage is TRBJ2-3; 7 bases match TRBD2. Germline V gene sequence: CDR1 MDHEN, CDR2 SYDVKM. There are 16 residues in the CDR3. After removal of 6 bases from V and 5 bases from J, the junction contained 14 bases not matched to a gene. CDR3 loop: CASSLVASGMGDTQYF. Here the CDR3 DNA reads TGTGCCAGCAGCTTAGTTGCGAGCGGGATGGGAGATACGCAGTATTTT.

The V call is TRBV5-1, the J call TRBJ2-5; D tentatively reads TRBD1 or TRBD2 (5 bases each). V was cut by 2 bases and J by 4 bases, with 15 bases left in between. This CDR3 contains 15 residues. Per the germline V gene, CDR1 is SGHRS and CDR2 is YFSETQ. For the CDR3, the DNA is TGCGCCAGCAGCTTAGGGCCCTCGGGGACAGAGACCCAGTACTTC. This translates into CASSLGPSGTETQYF. The variable domain in full, with the rest retrieved from reference TRBV5-1 and TRBJ2-5, is KAGVTQTPRYLIKTRGQQVTLSCSPISGHRSVSWYQQTPGQGLQFLFEYFSETQRNKGNFPGRFSGRQFSNSRSEMNVSTLELGDSALYLCASSLGPSGTETQYFGPGTRLLVL.

The V call is TRBV28, the J call TRBJ1-1, with TRBD1 as a possible D gene (5 bases). Germline CDR1 is MDHEN and CDR2 is SYDVKM. This CDR3 is 13 amino acids long. V shed 8 bases and J shed 9 bases, with 19 bases lying between them. The CDR3, as DNA: TGTGCCAGCCAAGGGGAGTGGACTATGAAAGCTTTCTTT. It specifies CASQGEWTMKAFF.

V usage is TRBV7-9 and J usage is TRBJ1-5, with 7 bases identical to TRBD1. CDR3 length equals 14 residues. V dropped 4 bases and J dropped 10; count of bases not matched to a gene: 10. Germline V lookup: CDR1 SEHNR, CDR2 FQNEAQ (reference sequence). CDR3 bases: TGTGCCAGCAGCTCCCAGGGACAGCTTATTCCCCAGCATTTT. Protein product: CASSSQGQLIPQHF.

The chain couples TRBV28 to TRBJ2-6, with D hard to call. The V end was cut by 5 bases, the J end by 0 bases, with 14 bases between. The CDR3 spans 17 residues. The germline CDR1 and CDR2 sequences are MDHEN and SYDVKM. CDR3 sequence (DNA): TGTGCCAGCAGTCCTCACAGAAGTAGCTCTGGGGCCAACGTCCTGACTTTC. It encodes CASSPHRSSSGANVLTF.

Comment on this clonotype: The junction differs from germline at one of its ends, possibly a read error. The rearrangement links TRBV7-7 to TRBJ2-2; D unresolved. This CDR3 is 14 amino acids long. CDR1 and CDR2 from the germline V gene are SSHAT and FNYEAQ (reference sequence). The CDR3 spells CASSLTTNTGELFF. CDR3 in DNA: TGTGCTAGCAGCTTAACTACGAACACCGGGGAGCTGTTTTTT. The variable domain in full, completed from reference TRBV7-7 and TRBJ2-2, reads GAGVSQSPRYKVTKRGQDVTLRCDPISSHATLYWYQQALGQGPEFLTYFNYEAQPDKSGLPSDRFSAERPEGSISTLTIQRTEQRDSAMYRCASSLTTNTGELFFGEGSRLTVL.

CDR3 coding DNA: TGTGCCCGAGGAGGGGGTGAAAAACTGTTTTTT. Translation gives CARGGGEKLFF. The chain carries TRBV30 and TRBJ1-4; tentatively, D is TRBD1 (6 bases). V was pared by 8 bases and J by 7 bases, with 11 bases between. The CDR3 runs 11 residues. Per the germline V gene, CDR1 is GTSNPN and CDR2 is SVGIG (reference sequence).

CDR3 amino acids: CAISERGETQYF. CDR3 coding DNA: TGTGCCATCAGTGAACGGGGCGAGACCCAGTACTTC. The chain carries TRBV10-3 and TRBJ2-5; D could derive from TRBD1 or TRBD2 (5 bases each). The CDR3 runs to 12 residues. Trimming pared 3 bases from V and 5 bases from J, leaving 7 bases between. Germline V CDR1 and CDR2: ENHRY, SYGVKD.

This sequence joins TRBV3-1 and TRBJ2-7, with TRBD2 as a possible D gene (7 bases). V lost 4 bases to trimming and J lost 4 bases, with 23 bases between them. The CDR3 consists of 17 residues. Germline CDR1 and CDR2: LGHDT and YNNKEL (reference sequence). CDR3 loop: CASSPLGGHPSGYEQYF. The DNA for the CDR3 is TGTGCCAGCAGCCCCTTGGGGGGGCACCCCTCAGGGTACGAGCAGTACTTC.

V usage is TRBV11-2 and J usage is TRBJ2-7, with TRBD2 identical over 8 bases. V shed 8 bases, J shed 4 bases, and the junction held 10 bases outside the gene matches. Per the germline V gene, CDR1 is SGHAT and CDR2 is FQNNGV. The CDR3 is 14 amino acids. CDR3 bases: TGTGCCAGCTTACCGGGGGGGCATGGTTACGAGCAGTACTTC. Amino acids: CASLPGGHGYEQYF.

The chain joins TRBV27 to TRBJ2-7; tentatively, D is TRBD2 (6 bases). The CDR3 is 15 amino acids. V shed 4 bases and J shed 2 bases, with 15 bases lying between them. Germline loops: CDR1 MNHEY, CDR2 SMNVEV (reference sequence). The CDR3 DNA reads as TGTGCCAGCAGTTCCTCCGGGACTCGAGCCTACGAGCAGTACTTC. It translates to CASSSSGTRAYEQYF.

This rearrangement joins TRBV12-3 or TRBV12-4 to TRBJ2-1; D may be TRBD1 or TRBD2 (5 bases each). The CDR3 is 13 residues long. V was trimmed by 4 bases and J by 2 bases, leaving 6 bases between them. In nucleotides, the CDR3 is TGTGCCAGCAGTTCGGGACCCTACAATGAGCAGTTCTTC. Translation: CASSSGPYNEQFF.

J is TRBJ2-7 and V is TRBV6-5, with TRBD1 identical over 8 bases. V lost 6 bases, J lost 7 bases, and 8 bases stayed unmatched. Per germline, CDR1 MNHEY and CDR2 SVGAGI. CDR3 length equals 13 residues. CDR3 sequence reads: CASRPGDRGEQYF. CDR3 bases: TGTGCCAGCAGACCTGGAGACAGGGGTGAGCAGTACTTC.

The V gene is TRBV5-4, the J gene TRBJ2-1, with TRBD2 identical over 11 bases. Unmatched junction bases numbered 5, after V lost 4 bases and J lost 5 bases. CDR1 and CDR2 (germline): SGHNT, YYREEE (reference sequence). The CDR3 contains 15 residues. The CDR3 reads CASSGPGLADNEQFF. The DNA for the CDR3 is TGTGCCAGCAGCGGTCCGGGACTAGCGGACAATGAGCAGTTCTTC. Full variable domain (missing parts from reference TRBV5-4 and TRBJ2-1): ETGVTQSPTHLIKTRGQQVTLRCSSQSGHNTVSWYQQALGQGPQFIFQYYREEENGRGNFPPRFSGLQFPNYSSELNVNALELDDSALYLCASSGPGLADNEQFFGPGTRLTVL.

The J gene is TRBJ2-7, the V gene TRBV2, with a possible D match to TRBD1 (6 bases). The V gene lost 6 bases and the J gene lost 10 bases, with 28 bases spanning the gap. The CDR3 sequence is 16 residues long. The germline V gene has CDR1 SNHLY and CDR2 FYNNEI. CDR3 in DNA: TGTGCCAGCAGCGATGGGACAACCGGGACCAGTGAATTTCAGTACTTC. Its protein is CASSDGTTGTSEFQYF.

The chain carries TRBV6-1 and TRBJ2-5; TRBD2 aligns across 7 bases. The CDR3 sequence is 14 residues long. The trim removed 5 bases at V and 4 bases at J, leaving 7 bases unmatched. Germline V gene lookup returns CDR1 MNHNS and CDR2 SASEGT. CDR3 coding DNA: TGTGCCAGCAGTCCCTCGCGGGGGACAGAGACCCAGTACTTC. Encoded protein: CASSPSRGTETQYF.

This rearrangement joins TRBV7-9 to TRBJ2-1, with D maybe TRBD1 (6 bases). The CDR3 covers 15 residues. Trimming took 1 base from V and 6 from J, leaving 13 bases between them. Looked up from germline, CDR1 is SEHNR and CDR2 is FQNEAQ (reference sequence). The CDR3 coding sequence is TGTGCCAGCAGCTTAGGCTACAGGGCCGGCAATGAGCAGTTCTTC. Its protein is CASSLGYRAGNEQFF.

V and J are TRBV20-1 and TRBJ1-2; D is perhaps TRBD1 (5 bases). Germline CDR1 and CDR2: DFQATT and SNEGSKA (reference sequence). The length of the CDR3 is 13 residues. The CDR3 loop reads CGGETEEPIRLTF. In DNA, the CDR3 is TGCGGGGGGGAAACTGAGGAACCTATTCGGCTCACCTTC.

The V call is TRBV18, the J call TRBJ1-1; D is possibly TRBD1 (5 bases). V was cut by 6 bases and J by 2 bases, with 10 bases left in between. The CDR3 has 13 residues. Germline V gene data show CDR1 as KGHSH and CDR2 as LQKENI. This chain's CDR3 is CASSPGANTEAFF. As DNA, the CDR3 is TGTGCCAGCTCCCCTGGGGCAAACACTGAAGCTTTCTTT.